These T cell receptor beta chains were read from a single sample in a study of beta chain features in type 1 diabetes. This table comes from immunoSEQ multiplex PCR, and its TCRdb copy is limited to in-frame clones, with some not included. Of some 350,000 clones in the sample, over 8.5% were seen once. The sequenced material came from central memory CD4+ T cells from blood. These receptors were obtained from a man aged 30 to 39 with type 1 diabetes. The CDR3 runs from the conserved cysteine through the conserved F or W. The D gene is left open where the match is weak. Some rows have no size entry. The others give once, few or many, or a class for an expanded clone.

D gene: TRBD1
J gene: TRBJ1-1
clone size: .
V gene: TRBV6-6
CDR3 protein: CASSDPGAGGTEAFF
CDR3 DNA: TGTGCCAGCAGTGACCCGGGGGCAGGGGGGACTGAAGCTTTCTTT

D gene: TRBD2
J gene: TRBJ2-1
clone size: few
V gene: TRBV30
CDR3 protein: CAWSVLAGGPGEQFF
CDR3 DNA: TGTGCCTGGAGTGTACTAGCGGGAGGGCCTGGTGAGCAGTTCTTC

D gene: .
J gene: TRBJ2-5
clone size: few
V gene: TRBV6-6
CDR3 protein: CASSPTSNRGETQYF
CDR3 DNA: TGTGCCAGCAGTCCTACCAGTAATAGAGGAGAGACCCAGTACTTC

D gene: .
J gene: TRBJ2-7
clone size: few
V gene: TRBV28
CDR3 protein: CASRPVVGEQYF
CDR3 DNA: TGTGCCAGCCGTCCTGTGGTTGGCGAGCAGTACTTC

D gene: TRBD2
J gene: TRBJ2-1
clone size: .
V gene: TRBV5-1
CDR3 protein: CASSLEVAGEQFF
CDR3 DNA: TGCGCCAGCAGCTTGGAGGTAGCGGGGGAGCAGTTCTTC

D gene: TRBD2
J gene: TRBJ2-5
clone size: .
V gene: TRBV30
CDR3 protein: CAWAPGTSGRETQYF
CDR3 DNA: TGTGCCTGGGCACCCGGGACTAGCGGGAGGGAGACCCAGTACTTC

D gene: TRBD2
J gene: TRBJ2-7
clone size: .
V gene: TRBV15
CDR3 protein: CATKAGLDEQYF
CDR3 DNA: TGTGCCACTAAAGCGGGACTGGACGAGCAGTACTTC

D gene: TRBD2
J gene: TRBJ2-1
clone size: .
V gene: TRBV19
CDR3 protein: CASSAGTSGRNEQFF
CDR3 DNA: TGTGCCAGTAGTGCAGGGACTAGCGGGCGCAATGAGCAGTTCTTC

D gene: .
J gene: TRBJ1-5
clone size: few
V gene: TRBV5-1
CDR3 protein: CASSTGTLDQPQHF
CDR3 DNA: TGCGCCAGCAGCACCGGGACTCTTGACCAGCCCCAGCATTTT

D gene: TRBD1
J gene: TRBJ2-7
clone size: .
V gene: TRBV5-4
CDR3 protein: CASSLTDRASSYEQYF
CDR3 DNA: TGTGCCAGCAGCTTGACTGACAGGGCGAGCTCCTACGAGCAGTACTTC

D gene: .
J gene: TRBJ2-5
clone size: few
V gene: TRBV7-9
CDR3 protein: CASSQELATQETQYF
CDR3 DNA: TGCGCCAGCAGCCAAGAGTTGGCTACCCAAGAGACCCAGTACTTC

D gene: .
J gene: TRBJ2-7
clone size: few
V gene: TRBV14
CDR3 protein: CASSQRRRAIEQYF
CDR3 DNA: TGTGCCAGCAGCCAAAGGCGCAGGGCTATCGAGCAGTACTTC

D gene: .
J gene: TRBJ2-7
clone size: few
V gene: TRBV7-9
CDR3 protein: CASSRQESSYEQYF
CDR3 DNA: TGCGCCAGCAGCAGACAGGAATCCTCCTACGAGCAGTACTTC

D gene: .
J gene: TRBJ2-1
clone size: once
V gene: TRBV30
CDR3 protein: CAWSVSIAFGFGEQFF
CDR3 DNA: TGTGCCTGGAGTGTATCAATAGCGTTCGGTTTTGGTGAGCAGTTCTTC

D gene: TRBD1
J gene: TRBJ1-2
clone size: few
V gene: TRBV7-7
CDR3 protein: CASSLSQGNYGYTF
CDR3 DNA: TGTGCCAGCAGCTTATCACAGGGGAACTATGGCTACACCTTC

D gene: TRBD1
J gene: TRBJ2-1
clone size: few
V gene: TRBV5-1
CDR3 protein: CASAGQGILAGDEQFF
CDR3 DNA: TGCGCCAGTGCTGGACAGGGTATTTTAGCTGGGGATGAGCAGTTCTTC

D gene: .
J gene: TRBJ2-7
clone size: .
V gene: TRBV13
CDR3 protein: CASSNPQSPNYEQYF
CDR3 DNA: TGTGCCAGCAGCAACCCACAGAGCCCAAACTACGAGCAGTACTTC

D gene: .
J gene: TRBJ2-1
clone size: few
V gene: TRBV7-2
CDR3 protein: CASSPGSLYNEQFF
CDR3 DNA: TGTGCCAGCAGCCCGGGGTCCCTCTACAATGAGCAGTTCTTC

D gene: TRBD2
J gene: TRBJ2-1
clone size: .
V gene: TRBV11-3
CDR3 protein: CASSLLLADEQFF
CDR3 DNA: TGTGCCAGCAGCTTACTTCTAGCGGATGAGCAGTTCTTC

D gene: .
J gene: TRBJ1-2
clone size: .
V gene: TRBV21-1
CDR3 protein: CASSKPGDWGRGNYGYTF
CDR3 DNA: .

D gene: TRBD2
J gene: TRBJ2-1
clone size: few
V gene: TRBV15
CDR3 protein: CATSRPPGRGLNEQFF
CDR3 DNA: TGTGCCACCAGCAGACCCCCTGGGAGGGGCCTCAATGAGCAGTTCTTC

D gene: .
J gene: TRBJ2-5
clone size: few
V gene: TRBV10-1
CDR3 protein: CASSESGRETQYF
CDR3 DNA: TGCGCCAGCAGTGAGTCGGGAAGAGAGACCCAGTACTTC

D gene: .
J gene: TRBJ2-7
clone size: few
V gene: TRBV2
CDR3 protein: CASSAAWEQYF
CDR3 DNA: TGTGCCAGCAGTGCAGCGTGGGAGCAGTACTTC

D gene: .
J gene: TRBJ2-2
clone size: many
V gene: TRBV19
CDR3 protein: CASTLPSGQSGELFF
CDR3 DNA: TGTGCCAGTACCCTCCCATCAGGGCAATCGGGGGAGCTGTTTTTT

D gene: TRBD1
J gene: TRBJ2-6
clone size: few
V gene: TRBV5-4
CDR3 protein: CASSSRQGARGANVLTF
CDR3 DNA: TGTGCCAGCAGCTCCCGGCAGGGGGCAAGGGGGGCCAACGTCCTGACTTTC

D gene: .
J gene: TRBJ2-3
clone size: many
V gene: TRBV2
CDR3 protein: CASSRTASTDTQYF
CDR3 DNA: TGTGCCAGCAGCCGGACAGCTAGCACAGATACGCAGTATTTT

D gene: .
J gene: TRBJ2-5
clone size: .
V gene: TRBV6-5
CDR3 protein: CASSYSRAFQETQYF
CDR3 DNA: TGTGCCAGCAGTTACTCGAGGGCCTTCCAAGAGACCCAGTACTTC